The 14 T cell receptor beta chains below all came from one sample that was sequenced in a study of T-cell memory formation after mild COVID-19. One entry per CDR3 protein results from TCRdb running MiXCR on the 5' RACE reads. The table lists roughly 550,000 distinct CDR3 sequences, roughly 22% of them singletons, with roughly an eighth in the top ten. The material sequenced was PBMCs or a T cell subset sorted from them (not recorded which). These receptors all stem from an adult woman who had mild COVID-19 (a few samples of this study predate the infection). Cell type and time point are not known.

This chain uses TRBV15 with TRBJ1-1, with 11 bases aligning to TRBD1. Germline V gene sequence: CDR1 LNHNV, CDR2 YYDKDF (reference sequence). The CDR3 loop spans 16 amino acids. J was trimmed by 6 bases and V by 3 bases; bases with no gene match: 9. The CDR3 protein is CATSSRDRGTGAEAFF. CDR3 in DNA: TGTGCCACCAGCAGCCGGGACAGGGGGACGGGCGCTGAAGCTTTCTTT.

This chain joins TRBV4-1 and TRBJ1-2, with 7 bases fitting TRBD1. The CDR3 has 16 amino acids. The germline V gene encodes CDR1 MGHRA and CDR2 YSYEKL. V lost 3 bases to trimming and J lost 1 base; unmatched junction nucleotides: 8. CDR3 sequence (DNA): TGCGCCAGCAGCCACACCTTGGACAGGAGTAACTATGGCTACACCTTC. Protein sequence: CASSHTLDRSNYGYTF.

V gene TRBV6-1 combines with J gene TRBJ2-3; D is undetermined. Trimming left V 1 base short and J 1 base short, with 12 bases between. Germline lookup yields CDR1 MNHNS and CDR2 SASEGT. The CDR3 extends over 16 amino acids. CDR3 bases: TGTGCCAGCAGTGAAGTTTGGGGAATCGGCACAGATACGCAGTATTTT. This translates into CASSEVWGIGTDTQYF.

In its sample, this clonotype was seen many times. The chain uses TRBV12-3 or TRBV12-4 and TRBJ2-7, with D unresolved. The CDR3 is 13 amino acids. The germline V and J ends were trimmed by 7 bases and 6 bases, with 16 bases remaining between them. CDR3 nucleotides: TGTGCCAGCACCCCTTTCGAGATAGGCGAGCAGTACTTC. Translating gives CASTPFEIGEQYF.

This clonotype was observed a few times. CDR3 coding DNA: TGTGCCAGCAGCCAAGCAGGAGGCATGATGGGCGAGCAGTACTTC. It translates to CASSQAGGMMGEQYF. The gene calls are TRBV3-1 and TRBJ2-7, with D possibly TRBD2 on 5 matching bases. Germline V gene sequence: CDR1 LGHDT, CDR2 YNNKEL (reference sequence). CDR3 length: 15 amino acids. The V gene lost 1 base and the J gene lost 6 bases, with 16 bases spanning the gap.

The chain has TRBV24-1 and TRBJ2-1, with D unclear. V lost 10 bases and J 0 bases, leaving 12 bases between the germline ends. The CDR3 consists of 14 residues. Germline lookup yields CDR1 KGHDR and CDR2 SFDVKD. The CDR3 spells CATTAGPSYNEQFF. CDR3 nucleotides: TGTGCCACTACAGCCGGGCCCTCCTACAATGAGCAGTTCTTC.

A few counts support this clonotype. V gene TRBV5-1 combines with J gene TRBJ1-2, with 7 bases fitting TRBD1. This CDR3 has 18 residues. The V and J ends lost 0 bases and 2 bases, in that order; junction bases with no gene match: 13. Germline CDR1 is SGHRS and CDR2 is YFSETQ. The DNA for the CDR3 is TGCGCCAGCAGCTTGGGCTTGGGAATGGGACAGCCGAACTATGGCTACACCTTC. Its protein product is CASSLGLGMGQPNYGYTF.

This clonotype occurred a few times. This chain uses TRBV9 with TRBJ2-3; maybe TRBD2 (6 bases). Per the germline V gene, CDR1 is SGDLS and CDR2 is YYNGEE. V was pared by 3 bases and J by 4 bases, with 12 bases between. The CDR3 totals 14 residues. The DNA of the CDR3 is TGTGCCAGCAGCGAGAGCGGGTTCGCAGATACGCAGTATTTT. This codes for CASSESGFADTQYF.

This clonotype was counted only a few times. V and J are TRBV7-9 and TRBJ2-3; the match to TRBD2 covers 8 bases. Germline trimming cut 8 bases from V and 0 bases from J; bases unmatched to any gene: 13. CDR3 length equals 17 residues. The germline gives CDR1 SEHNR, CDR2 FQNEAQ (reference sequence). The CDR3 loop is CASERLGTSGSTDTQYF. The CDR3 nucleotides read TGTGCCAGCGAGCGGCTAGGCACTAGCGGAAGCACAGATACGCAGTATTTT.

The CDR3 spells CASSTYRGRNEQFF. The CDR3 nucleotides read TGTGCCAGCAGCACTTACAGGGGGCGGAATGAGCAGTTCTTC. This rearrangement joins TRBV7-2 to TRBJ2-1; 9 nucleotides match TRBD1. Germline CDR1 is SGHTA and CDR2 is FQGNSA. V shed 5 bases, J shed 7 bases, and the junction held 6 bases outside the gene matches. The CDR3 consists of 14 residues. Full variable domain (rest looked up from reference TRBV7-2 and TRBJ2-1): GAGVSQSPSNKVTEKGKDVELRCDPISGHTALYWYRQSLGQGLEFLIYFQGNSAPDKSGLPSDRFSAERTGGSVSTLTIQRTQQEDSAVYLCASSTYRGRNEQFFGPGTRLTVL.

This clonotype was seen only a few times. The chain uses TRBV5-5 and TRBJ2-2; D not certain. Trimming pared 0 bases from V and 7 bases from J, leaving 7 bases between. The germline gives CDR1 SGHKS, CDR2 YYEKEE (reference sequence). This CDR3 is 13 amino acids long. The CDR3 DNA follows: TGTGCCAGCAGCTTGGAACGGATCGGGGAGCTGTTTTTT. Translating gives CASSLERIGELFF.

The chain has TRBV4-2 and TRBJ1-6; unclear D gene. The CDR3 consists of 14 residues. Trimming removed 0 bases from V and 6 bases from J, with 6 bases in between. Germline V gene data show CDR1 as LGHNA and CDR2 as YNFKEQ. The CDR3 is CASSQEAGNSPLHF. The CDR3 coding sequence is TGTGCCAGCAGCCAAGAGGCGGGTAATTCACCCCTCCACTTT.

The chain recombines TRBV7-2 with TRBJ2-3; D is unclear. The CDR3 loop spans 13 amino acids. CDR1 is SGHTA and CDR2 is FQGNSA in the germline V gene. Deletions cut 5 bases from V and 4 bases from J, with 10 bases between. CDR3 in DNA: TGTGCCAGCAGCCCGGGTATAGCAGATACGCAGTATTTT. Encoded protein: CASSPGIADTQYF.

The CDR3 DNA is TGCGCCAGCAGCTTGTTAGGCCGGAACTATGGCTACACCTTC. Translation: CASSLLGRNYGYTF. The V gene is TRBV5-1, the J gene TRBJ1-2; no clear D gene. CDR1 and CDR2 (germline): SGHRS, YFSETQ. With 1 base removed from V and 2 bases from J, the gap between germline ends came to 9 bases. This CDR3 has 14 residues.